Below, 21 T cell receptor beta chains from the same sample are listed, as sequenced in a study of T cell changes during pregnancy in multiple sclerosis. Generated by immunoSEQ multiplex PCR, the TCRdb table keeps only in-frame clones and is missing some. Here the sample spans around 70,000 clones, 92% being singletons. Sequencing used peripheral blood, obtained before pregnancy. The receptors originated from a female donor with multiple sclerosis, enrolled in a pregnancy study.

The rearrangement links TRBV9 to TRBJ1-4; D perhaps matches TRBD1 (6 bases). Trimming pared 2 bases from V and 4 bases from J, leaving 9 bases between. The CDR3 has 14 residues. Germline V gene lookup returns CDR1 SGDLS and CDR2 YYNGEE. This CDR3 is CASSVSGVNEKLFF. The CDR3 region has the DNA TGTGCCAGCAGCGTTTCAGGGGTTAATGAAAAACTGTTTTTT.

The CDR3 sequence is CASSREGGGYTF. The CDR3 coding sequence is TGTGCCAGCAGTCGGGAGGGGGGAGGCTACACCTTC. The rearrangement joins TRBV6-6 to TRBJ1-2; D might be TRBD1 (6 bases). The CDR3 has 12 residues. Germline V gives CDR1 MNHNY, CDR2 SVGAGI (reference sequence). Trimming cost V 5 bases and J 8 bases, with 12 bases left between them.

The chain combines TRBV15 with TRBJ1-4; the match to TRBD1 covers 8 bases. V dropped 3 bases and J dropped 4; count of bases not matched to a gene: 13. Germline V gives CDR1 LNHNV, CDR2 YYDKDF (reference sequence). The CDR3 consists of 18 residues. CDR3 DNA: TGTGCCACCAGCAGCGGGAACCGAGACAGGGGACATAATGAAAAACTGTTTTTT. Its translation: CATSSGNRDRGHNEKLFF. The variable domain in full, completed from reference TRBV15 and TRBJ1-4, reads DAMVIQNPRYQVTQFGKPVTLSCSQTLNHNVMYWYQQKSSQAPKLLFHYYDKDFNNEADTPDNFQSRRPNTSFCFLDIRSPGLGDTAMYLCATSSGNRDRGHNEKLFFGSGTQLSVL.

V usage is TRBV5-1 and J usage is TRBJ2-3, with 8 bases fitting TRBD2. The trim removed 0 bases at V and 1 base at J, leaving 4 bases unmatched. Germline lookup yields CDR1 SGHRS and CDR2 YFSETQ. This CDR3 has 16 residues. Written as DNA, the CDR3 is TGCGCCAGCAGCTTGGTGCTAGCGGGTGGCACAGATACGCAGTATTTT. Protein product: CASSLVLAGGTDTQYF.

The chain employs TRBV4-3 and TRBJ2-2; 9 positions match TRBD2. Germline CDR1 LGHNA, CDR2 YSLEER. V gave up 1 base and J gave up 7 bases; unmatched junction bases: 4. The CDR3 extends over 15 amino acids. CDR3 loop: CASSQGLAEGGELFF. For the CDR3, the DNA is TGCGCCAGCAGCCAAGGACTAGCGGAGGGCGGGGAGCTGTTTTTT.

The V call is TRBV29-1, the J call TRBJ1-1; maybe TRBD1 (5 bases). Trimming removed 2 bases at V and 5 bases at J, with 12 bases between. Germline V lookup: CDR1 SQVTM, CDR2 ANQGSEA. This CDR3 comprises 13 residues. The CDR3 sequence: CSVEKGQGTEAFF. The CDR3 nucleotides are TGCAGCGTTGAAAAGGGGCAGGGAACTGAAGCTTTCTTT.

The CDR3 coding sequence is TGTGCCATCAAGGTTCAAACAGGCGAGCAGTTCTTC. Translation gives CAIKVQTGEQFF. The chain combines TRBV10-3 with TRBJ2-1; TRBD1 is a possible D gene (5 bases). Per the germline V gene, CDR1 is ENHRY and CDR2 is SYGVKD. This CDR3 spans 12 amino acids. Trimming took 7 bases from V and 10 from J, leaving 14 bases between them.

The V gene is TRBV28, the J gene TRBJ2-1, with TRBD2 matching 8 bases. The CDR3 is 15 amino acids. The J segment lost 9 bases and the V segment lost 10 bases, leaving 17 bases of the junction unmatched. CDR1 and CDR2 from the germline V gene are MDHEN and SYDVKM. CDR3 sequence (DNA): TGTGCCACCGGCGGGAGCGGGAGATCGGCAGGTGAGCAGTTCTTC. As protein: CATGGSGRSAGEQFF. The variable domain in full, completed from reference TRBV28 and TRBJ2-1, reads DVKVTQSSRYLVKRTGEKVFLECVQDMDHENMFWYRQDPGLGLRLIYFSYDVKMKEKGDIPEGYSVSREKKERFSLILESASTNQTSMYLCATGGSGRSAGEQFFGPGTRLTVL.

The J gene is TRBJ2-7, the V gene TRBV7-9; 15 bases map to TRBD2. Germline CDR1 is SEHNR and CDR2 is FQNEAQ (reference sequence). The CDR3 loop spans 18 amino acids. V was clipped by 5 bases and J by 0 bases; unmatched bases: 8. The CDR3 DNA reads TGTGCCAGCAGCAGAGGACTAGCGGGAGGGGCCAGCTCCTACGAGCAGTACTTC. It encodes CASSRGLAGGASSYEQYF. Supplemented by reference TRBV7-9 and TRBJ2-7, the full variable domain reads DTGVSQNPRHKITKRGQNVTFRCDPISEHNRLYWYRQTLGQGPEFLTYFQNEAQLEKSRLLSDRFSAERPKGSFSTLEIQRTEQGDSAMYLCASSRGLAGGASSYEQYFGPGTRLTVT.

V and J are TRBV18 and TRBJ2-5; D not resolved. The CDR3 is made up of 13 amino acids. CDR1 is KGHSH and CDR2 is LQKENI in the germline V gene. V was shortened by 3 bases and J by 0 bases, with 5 bases between the two germline ends. This CDR3 reads CASSPGYQETQYF. The CDR3 bases are TGTGCCAGCTCACCCGGGTACCAAGAGACCCAGTACTTC.

This rearrangement joins TRBV7-2 to TRBJ2-5; perhaps TRBD1 as D (7 bases). The CDR3 extends over 13 amino acids. V lost 0 bases and J lost 9, with 11 bases in between. Germline V gene sequence: CDR1 SGHTA, CDR2 FQGNSA. Here the CDR3 reads CASSLAPRGAQYF. DNA for the CDR3: TGTGCCAGCAGCTTAGCGCCCAGGGGGGCCCAGTACTTC.

The CDR3 loop reads CASSPNRLAGGAQYF. In nucleotides, the CDR3 is TGTGCCAGCAGCCCGAATCGACTAGCGGGAGGTGCCCAGTACTTC. The rearrangement joins TRBV5-6 to TRBJ2-5; 13 bases fit TRBD2. In germline, CDR1 is SGHDT, CDR2 YYEEEE. The CDR3 has 15 amino acids. Unmatched junction bases numbered 9, after V lost 4 bases and J lost 9 bases.

This chain links TRBV6-5 with TRBJ1-1; possibly TRBD1 for D (6 bases). The CDR3 is 13 amino acids. The germline V and J ends were trimmed by 6 bases and 5 bases, with 13 bases remaining between them. Germline CDR1 MNHEY, CDR2 SVGAGI. The CDR3 DNA is TGTGCCAGCAGCCTTTTGAGGGGGACTGAAGCTTTCTTT. It encodes CASSLLRGTEAFF.

The count of this clone is one. The rearrangement links TRBV28 to TRBJ2-1; D gene ambiguous. CDR1 is MDHEN and CDR2 is SYDVKM in the germline V gene. V lost 2 bases and J 0 bases, leaving 5 bases between the germline ends. The length of the CDR3 is 14 residues. CDR3 nucleotides: TGTGCCAGCAGTTTACCCGGCTCCTACAATGAGCAGTTCTTC. Its translation is CASSLPGSYNEQFF.

Only one count was recorded for this clone. This chain uses TRBV5-4 with TRBJ2-2; the D is unclear. The CDR3 runs to 14 residues. The ends were cut back, 1 base at V and 2 bases at J, with 6 bases in the middle. Germline CDR1 and CDR2: SGHNT and YYREEE (reference sequence). Here the CDR3 DNA reads TGTGCCAGCAGCTTGTTTAGTAACACCGGGGAGCTGTTTTTT. It translates to CASSLFSNTGELFF.

The V and J genes are TRBV9 and TRBJ2-1, with TRBD2 as a possible D gene (5 bases). The CDR3 is 13 residues long. V dropped 4 bases and J dropped 5 bases, with 10 bases sitting between them. In germline, CDR1 is SGDLS, CDR2 YYNGEE. CDR3 nucleotide sequence: TGTGCCAGCAGCACCGGACTGGACAATGAGCAGTTCTTC. Translation: CASSTGLDNEQFF.

V usage is TRBV19 and J usage is TRBJ1-1; D is perhaps TRBD1 (6 bases). The CDR3 is 13 residues long. The V gene lost 4 bases and the J gene lost 4 bases, with 10 bases spanning the gap. Germline CDR1 and CDR2: LNHDA and SQIVND (reference sequence). This CDR3 is CASSRNRATEAFF. CDR3 sequence (DNA): TGTGCCAGTAGTAGGAACAGGGCCACTGAAGCTTTCTTT.

The chain is built from TRBV9 and TRBJ2-5, with TRBD2 matching 10 bases. Unmatched junction bases numbered 7, after V lost 4 bases and J lost 1 base. From germline, CDR1 is SGDLS and CDR2 YYNGEE. The CDR3 spans 16 residues. The CDR3, as DNA: TGTGCCAGCAGCCTTGCTAGCGGGAGCTTCCAAGAGACCCAGTACTTC. Its protein is CASSLASGSFQETQYF.

The J gene is TRBJ2-2, the V gene TRBV18; a possible D gene is TRBD2 (6 bases). Germline V gene sequence: CDR1 KGHSH, CDR2 LQKENI. V dropped 1 base and J dropped 4 bases, with 10 bases sitting between them. This CDR3 has 15 residues. CDR3 protein: CASSPLAERTGELFF. DNA for the CDR3: TGTGCCAGCTCACCACTAGCGGAGCGCACCGGGGAGCTGTTTTTT.

V usage is TRBV15 and J usage is TRBJ1-2; TRBD1 matches 7 bases. With V trimmed by 7 bases and J by 8 bases, 10 bases remained unmatched. From germline, CDR1 is LNHNV and CDR2 YYDKDF (reference sequence). The CDR3 length is 13 residues. This CDR3 is CATKSTGRLGYTF. The CDR3 nucleotides are TGTGCCACCAAATCGACAGGGAGATTGGGCTACACCTTC.

This chain links TRBV19 with TRBJ1-5, with TRBD1 as a possible D gene (5 bases). Germline loops: CDR1 LNHDA, CDR2 SQIVND (reference sequence). The ends were cut back, 6 bases at V and 4 bases at J, with 16 bases in the middle. This CDR3 has 15 amino acids. The CDR3 bases are TGTGCCAGTAGATCCAGCGGGGGGAGGAATCAGCCCCAGCATTTT. It yields the protein CASRSSGGRNQPQHF.